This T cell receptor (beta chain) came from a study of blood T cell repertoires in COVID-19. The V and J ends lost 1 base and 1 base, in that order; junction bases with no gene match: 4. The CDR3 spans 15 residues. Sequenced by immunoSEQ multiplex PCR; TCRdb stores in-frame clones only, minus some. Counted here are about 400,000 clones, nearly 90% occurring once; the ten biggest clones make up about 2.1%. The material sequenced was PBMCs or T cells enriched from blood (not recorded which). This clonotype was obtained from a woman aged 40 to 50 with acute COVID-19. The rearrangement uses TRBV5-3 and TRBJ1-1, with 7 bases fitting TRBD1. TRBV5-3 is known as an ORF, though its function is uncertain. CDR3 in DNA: TGTGCCAGAAGCTTGAGGGACAGTCCGAACACTGAAGCTTTCTTT. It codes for CARSLRDSPNTEAFF.